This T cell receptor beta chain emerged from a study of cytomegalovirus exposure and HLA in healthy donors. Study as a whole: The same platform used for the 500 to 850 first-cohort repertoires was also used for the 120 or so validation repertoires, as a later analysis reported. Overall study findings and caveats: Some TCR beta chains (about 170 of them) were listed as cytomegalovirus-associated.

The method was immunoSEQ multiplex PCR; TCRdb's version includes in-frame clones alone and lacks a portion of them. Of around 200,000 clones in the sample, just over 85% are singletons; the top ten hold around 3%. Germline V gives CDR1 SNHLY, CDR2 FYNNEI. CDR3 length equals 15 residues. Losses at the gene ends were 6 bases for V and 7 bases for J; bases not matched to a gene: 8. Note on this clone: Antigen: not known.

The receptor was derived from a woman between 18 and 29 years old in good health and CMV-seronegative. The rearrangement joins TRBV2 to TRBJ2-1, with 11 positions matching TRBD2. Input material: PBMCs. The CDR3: CASSFGTSGSNEQFF. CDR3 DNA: TGTGCCAGCAGCTTCGGGACTAGCGGTTCAAATGAGCAGTTCTTC.